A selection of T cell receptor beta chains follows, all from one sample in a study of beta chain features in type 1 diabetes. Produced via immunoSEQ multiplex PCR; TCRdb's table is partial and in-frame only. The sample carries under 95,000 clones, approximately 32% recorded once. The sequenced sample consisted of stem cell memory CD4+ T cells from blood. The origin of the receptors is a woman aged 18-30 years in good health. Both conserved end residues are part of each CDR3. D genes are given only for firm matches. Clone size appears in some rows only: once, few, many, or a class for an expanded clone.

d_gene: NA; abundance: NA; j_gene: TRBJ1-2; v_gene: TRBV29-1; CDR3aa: CSVRVPNYGYTF; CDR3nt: TGCAGCGTCAGGGTCCCTAACTATGGCTACACCTTC
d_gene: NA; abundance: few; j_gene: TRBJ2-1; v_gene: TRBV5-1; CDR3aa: CASSRSGDQTYNEQFF; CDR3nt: TGCGCCAGCAGCCGGTCAGGGGACCAGACCTACAATGAGCAGTTCTTC
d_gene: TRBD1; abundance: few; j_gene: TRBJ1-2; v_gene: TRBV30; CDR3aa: CAWGLKGQNYGYTF; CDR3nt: TGTGCCTGGGGCCTTAAGGGACAGAACTATGGCTACACCTTC
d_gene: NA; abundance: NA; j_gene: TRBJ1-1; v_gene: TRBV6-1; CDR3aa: CASKYTENTEAFF; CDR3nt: TGTGCCAGCAAATACACAGAGAACACTGAAGCTTTCTTT
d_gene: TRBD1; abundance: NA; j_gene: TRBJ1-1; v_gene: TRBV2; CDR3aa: CASSESGQLNTEAFF; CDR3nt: TGTGCCAGCAGTGAGTCGGGACAGCTAAACACTGAAGCTTTCTTT
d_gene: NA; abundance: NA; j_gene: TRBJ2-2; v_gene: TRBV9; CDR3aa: CASSSRTNTGELFF; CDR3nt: TGTGCCAGCAGCTCTCGGACAAACACCGGGGAGCTGTTTTTT
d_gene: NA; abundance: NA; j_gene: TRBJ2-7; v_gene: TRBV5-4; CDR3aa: CASSSYIGSLGEQYF; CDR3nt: TGTGCCAGCAGCTCCTATATCGGGAGTTTGGGGGAGCAGTACTTC
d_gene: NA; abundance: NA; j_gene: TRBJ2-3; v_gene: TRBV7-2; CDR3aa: CASRGPRIGRDTQYF; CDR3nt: TGTGCCAGCAGAGGCCCGCGGATAGGGAGAGATACGCAGTATTTT
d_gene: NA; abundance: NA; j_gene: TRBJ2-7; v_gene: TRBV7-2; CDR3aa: CASTLGGGASYEQYF; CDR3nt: TGTGCCAGCACCCTAGGAGGGGGGGCGTCCTACGAGCAGTACTTC
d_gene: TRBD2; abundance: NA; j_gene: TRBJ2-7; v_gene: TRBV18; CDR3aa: CASSRGRDEQYF; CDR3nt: TGTGCCAGCTCTCGGGGGAGGGACGAGCAGTACTTC
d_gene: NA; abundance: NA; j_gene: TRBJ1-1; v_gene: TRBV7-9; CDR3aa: CAGAGTSIGTEAFF; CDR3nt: TGTGCCGGCGCCGGGACATCTATCGGCACTGAAGCTTTCTTT
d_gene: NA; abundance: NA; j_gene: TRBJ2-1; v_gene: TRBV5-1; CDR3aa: CASSLPLAHNEQFF; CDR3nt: TGCGCCAGCAGCTTGCCCCTAGCCCACAATGAGCAGTTCTTC
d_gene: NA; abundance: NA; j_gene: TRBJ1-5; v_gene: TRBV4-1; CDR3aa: CASSQEGTPGEPQHF; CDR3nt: TGCGCCAGCAGCCAAGAAGGGACTCCTGGGGAGCCCCAGCATTTT
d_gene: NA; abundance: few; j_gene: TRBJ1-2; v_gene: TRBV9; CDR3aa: CASTPLGGSYGYTF; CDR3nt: TGTGCCAGCACCCCCCTTGGGGGGTCCTATGGCTACACCTTC
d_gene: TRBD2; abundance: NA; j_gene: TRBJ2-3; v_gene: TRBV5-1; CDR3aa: CASSLAGGSPTQYF; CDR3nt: TGCGCCAGCAGCTTAGCGGGGGGGTCCCCTACGCAGTATTTT
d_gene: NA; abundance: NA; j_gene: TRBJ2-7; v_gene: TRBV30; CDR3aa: CAWSEAAVSYEQYF; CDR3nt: TGTGCCTGGAGTGAGGCCGCGGTCTCCTACGAGCAGTACTTC
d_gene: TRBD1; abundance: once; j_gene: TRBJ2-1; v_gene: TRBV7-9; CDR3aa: CASSFTGDSTYNEQFF; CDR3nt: TGTGCCAGCAGCTTTACAGGGGACAGTACCTACAATGAGCAGTTCTTC
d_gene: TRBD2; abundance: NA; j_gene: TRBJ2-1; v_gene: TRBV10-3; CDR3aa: CAISEWGAGGTYNEQFF; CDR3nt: TGTGCCATCAGTGAGTGGGGAGCGGGAGGAACCTACAATGAGCAGTTCTTC
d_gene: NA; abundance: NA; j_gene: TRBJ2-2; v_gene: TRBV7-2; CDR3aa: CASSSGQLYLNTGELFF; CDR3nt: TGTGCCAGCAGCTCAGGACAGCTCTACCTTAACACCGGGGAGCTGTTTTTT
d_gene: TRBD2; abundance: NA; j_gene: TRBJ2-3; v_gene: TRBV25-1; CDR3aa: CASSEYGGRCTDTQYF; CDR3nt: TGTGCCAGCAGTGAATACGGCGGGAGGTGCACAGATACGCAGTATTTT
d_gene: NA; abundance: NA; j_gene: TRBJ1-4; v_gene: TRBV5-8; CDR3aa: CASSFGQGGEKLFF; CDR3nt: TGTGCCAGCAGCTTTGGGCAGGGCGGAGAAAAACTGTTTTTT
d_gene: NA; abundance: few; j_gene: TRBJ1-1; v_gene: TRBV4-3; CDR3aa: CASSHVGGTANTEAFF; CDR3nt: TGCGCCAGCAGCCACGTAGGCGGGACGGCGAACACTGAAGCTTTCTTT